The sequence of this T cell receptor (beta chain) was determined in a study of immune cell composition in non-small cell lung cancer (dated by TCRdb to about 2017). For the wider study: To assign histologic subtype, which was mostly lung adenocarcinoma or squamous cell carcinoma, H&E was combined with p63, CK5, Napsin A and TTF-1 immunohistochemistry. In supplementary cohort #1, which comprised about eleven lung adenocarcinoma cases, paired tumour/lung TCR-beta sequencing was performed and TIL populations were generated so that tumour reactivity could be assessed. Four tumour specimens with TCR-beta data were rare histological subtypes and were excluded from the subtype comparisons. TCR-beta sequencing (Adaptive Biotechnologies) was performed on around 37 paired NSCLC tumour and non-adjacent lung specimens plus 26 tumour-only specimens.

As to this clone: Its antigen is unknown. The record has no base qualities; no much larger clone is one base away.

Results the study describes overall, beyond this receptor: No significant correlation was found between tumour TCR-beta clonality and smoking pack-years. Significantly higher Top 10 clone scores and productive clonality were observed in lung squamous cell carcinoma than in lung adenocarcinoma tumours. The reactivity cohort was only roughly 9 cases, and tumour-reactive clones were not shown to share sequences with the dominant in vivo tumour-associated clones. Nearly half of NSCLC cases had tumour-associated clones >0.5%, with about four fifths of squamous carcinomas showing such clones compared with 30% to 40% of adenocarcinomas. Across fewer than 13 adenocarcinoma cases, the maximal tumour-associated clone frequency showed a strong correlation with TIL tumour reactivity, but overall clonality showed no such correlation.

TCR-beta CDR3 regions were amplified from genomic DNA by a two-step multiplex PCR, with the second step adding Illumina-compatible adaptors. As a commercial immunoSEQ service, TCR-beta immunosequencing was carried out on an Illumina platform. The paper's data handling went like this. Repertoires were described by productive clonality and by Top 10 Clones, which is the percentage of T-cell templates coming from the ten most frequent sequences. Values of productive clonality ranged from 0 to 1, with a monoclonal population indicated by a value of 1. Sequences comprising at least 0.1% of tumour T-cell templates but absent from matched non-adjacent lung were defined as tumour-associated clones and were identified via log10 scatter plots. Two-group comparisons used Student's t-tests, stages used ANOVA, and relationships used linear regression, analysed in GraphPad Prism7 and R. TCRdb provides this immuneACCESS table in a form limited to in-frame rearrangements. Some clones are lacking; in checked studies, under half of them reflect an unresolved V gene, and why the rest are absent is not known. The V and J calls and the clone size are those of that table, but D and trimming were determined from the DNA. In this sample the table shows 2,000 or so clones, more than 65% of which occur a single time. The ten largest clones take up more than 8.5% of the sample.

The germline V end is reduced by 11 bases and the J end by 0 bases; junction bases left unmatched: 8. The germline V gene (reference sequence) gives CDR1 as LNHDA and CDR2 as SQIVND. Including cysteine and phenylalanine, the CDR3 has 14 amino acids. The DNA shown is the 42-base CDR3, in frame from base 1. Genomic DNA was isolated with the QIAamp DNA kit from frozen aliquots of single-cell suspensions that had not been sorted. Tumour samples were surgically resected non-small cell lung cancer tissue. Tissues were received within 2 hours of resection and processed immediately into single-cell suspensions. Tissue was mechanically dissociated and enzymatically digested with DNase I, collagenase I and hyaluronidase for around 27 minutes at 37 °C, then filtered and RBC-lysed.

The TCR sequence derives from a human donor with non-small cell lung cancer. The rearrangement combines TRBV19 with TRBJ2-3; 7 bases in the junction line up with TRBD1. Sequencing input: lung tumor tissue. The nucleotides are TGTGCCTCCAACAGGGGAACCAGCACAGATACGCAGTATTTT. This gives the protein CASNRGTSTDTQYF.